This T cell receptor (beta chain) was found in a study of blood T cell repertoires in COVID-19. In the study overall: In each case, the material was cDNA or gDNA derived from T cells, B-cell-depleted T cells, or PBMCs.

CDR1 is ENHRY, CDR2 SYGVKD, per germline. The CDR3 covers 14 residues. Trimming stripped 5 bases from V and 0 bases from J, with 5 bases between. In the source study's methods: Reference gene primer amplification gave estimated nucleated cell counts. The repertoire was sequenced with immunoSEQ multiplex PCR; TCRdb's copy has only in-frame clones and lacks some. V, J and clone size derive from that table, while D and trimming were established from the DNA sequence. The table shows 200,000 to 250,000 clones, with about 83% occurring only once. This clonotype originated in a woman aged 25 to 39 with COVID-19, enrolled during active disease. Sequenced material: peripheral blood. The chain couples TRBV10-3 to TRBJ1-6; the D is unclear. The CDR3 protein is CAISPSSYNSPLHF. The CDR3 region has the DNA TGTGCCATCAGTCCTAGCTCCTATAATTCACCCCTCCACTTT.